Listed below are T cell receptor beta chains from one sample, sequenced in a study of cytomegalovirus exposure and HLA in healthy donors. Clones were read by immunoSEQ multiplex PCR, and TCRdb kept only the in-frame ones, dropping some. The table lists under 200,000 clones, over 85% of them singletons. Sequences were obtained from PBMCs. Receptor source: a woman aged 18-29 years in good health and CMV-seropositive. Each CDR3 is given with its conserved first and last residue. D genes are given only for firm matches. A row's size may be missing; if present it is once, few, many or a size class.

v_gene	j_gene	abundance	d_gene	CDR3nt	CDR3aa
TRBV4-2	TRBJ2-7	.	TRBD2	TGTGCCAGCAGCCCCGGGACTAGCGGGAACTACGAGCAGTACTTC	CASSPGTSGNYEQYF
TRBV30	TRBJ2-7	.	.	TGTGCCTGGAATCCGGGACAAGACTACGAGCAGTACTTC	CAWNPGQDYEQYF
TRBV6-4	TRBJ2-1	.	TRBD2	TGTGCCAGCAGTGACTGGGCTAGCGGGGGTTACAATGAGCAGTTCTTC	CASSDWASGGYNEQFF
TRBV15	TRBJ2-5	.	.	TGTGCCACCAGCAGACAAACAGGGTTGGGGGAGACCCAGTACTTC	CATSRQTGLGETQYF
TRBV27	TRBJ2-7	.	TRBD2	TGTGCCAGCAGTTTATATCGCGGGAGGGCCTACGAGCAGTACTTC	CASSLYRGRAYEQYF
TRBV7-9	TRBJ2-2	.	TRBD1	TGTGCCAGCAGCTTAGACAGGGACAGTCGACCTATGAACACCGGGGAGCTGTTTTTT	CASSLDRDSRPMNTGELFF
TRBV27	TRBJ1-1	once	.	TGTGCCAGCATTGACTCGAACACTGAAGCTTTCTTT	CASIDSNTEAFF
TRBV30	TRBJ2-2	.	.	TGTGCCTGGTCCGGACAGTACACCGGGGAGCTGTTTTTT	CAWSGQYTGELFF
TRBV18	TRBJ2-7	.	.	TGTGCCAGCTCACCACAGTTGGCAGGGGCGTACTACGAGCAGTACTTC	CASSPQLAGAYYEQYF
TRBV29-1	TRBJ2-1	.	TRBD2	TGCAGCGTTGGGGGTGTAGCGGGATGGGGCAATGAGCAGTTCTTC	CSVGGVAGWGNEQFF
TRBV5-4	TRBJ1-4	.	.	TGTGCCAGCAGCTCCCCGGAGTATGAAAAACTGTTTTTT	CASSSPEYEKLFF
TRBV7-2	TRBJ2-1	.	TRBD2	TGTGCCAGCAGCTTAGAACGCGGGGGAGTAGGCAATGAGCAGTTCTTC	CASSLERGGVGNEQFF
TRBV28	TRBJ1-1	.	.	TGTGCCAGCAGTTTCGTTCCGACAGCGATGAACACTGAAGCTTTCTTT	CASSFVPTAMNTEAFF
TRBV27	TRBJ2-7	.	.	TGTGCCAGCAGTCCCAGGGGTTGGGACTACGAGCAGTACTTC	CASSPRGWDYEQYF
TRBV7-2	TRBJ2-3	.	TRBD1	TGTGCCAGCAGCCAGGGGGCAGATACGCAGTATTTT	CASSQGADTQYF
TRBV7-8	TRBJ2-1	.	TRBD1	TGTGCCAGCAGCCCTTGGACAGGGTCCTACAATGAGCAGTTCTTC	CASSPWTGSYNEQFF
TRBV5-4	TRBJ1-1	.	.	TGTGCCAGCAGCTTGCGGGGTGAAGCTTTCTTT	CASSLRGEAFF
TRBV5-5	TRBJ2-5	.	.	TGTGCCAGCAGCCAGTACCAAGAGACCCAGTACTTC	CASSQYQETQYF
TRBV19	TRBJ1-5	.	TRBD1	TGTGCCTGTACCGGGACAGGATTACATCAGCCCCAGCATTTT	CACTGTGLHQPQHF
TRBV14	TRBJ2-3	.	TRBD2	TGTGCCAGCAGCCCTTTAGCGGGAGGGCCGGTGGATACGCAGTATTTT	CASSPLAGGPVDTQYF
TRBV28	TRBJ2-7	.	TRBD2	TGTGCCAGCGCTCTCGGGGGGGGCGTGGGGTACGAGCAGTACTTC	CASALGGGVGYEQYF
TRBV29-1	TRBJ2-7	.	.	TGCAGCGTGCGGACAGAAGGTTACGAGCAGTACTTC	CSVRTEGYEQYF
TRBV2	TRBJ1-1	.	TRBD1	TGTGCCAGCAGTCGACAGGGAGGAAACACTGAAGCTTTCTTT	CASSRQGGNTEAFF
TRBV7-6	TRBJ1-1	.	TRBD1	TGTGCCAGCAGCTACCAGGGGGCGCGGCACACTGAAGCTTTCTTT	CASSYQGARHTEAFF
TRBV6-5	TRBJ2-1	.	TRBD1	TGTGCCAGCAGTTACCCCGGGACAGGGCGCAATGAGCAGTTCTTC	CASSYPGTGRNEQFF
TRBV2	TRBJ2-1	.	.	TGTGCCAGCAGTGGGGCCTGGGTGTCGGGGAATGAGCAGTTCTTC	CASSGAWVSGNEQFF
TRBV11-3	TRBJ2-1	.	TRBD2	TGTGCCAGCAGCTTAGAGGGGACTAGCGGGTTAGATGAGCAGTTCTTC	CASSLEGTSGLDEQFF
TRBV19	TRBJ2-1	few	.	TGTGCCAGTAGTGTAATCACCGAGACCGCGGGAAGACAGTTCTTC	CASSVITETAGRQFF
TRBV14	TRBJ2-7	few	.	TGTGCCAGCAGCCAAGATAGGCGGGGAGAGCAGTACTTC	CASSQDRRGEQYF
TRBV5-4	TRBJ1-1	few	.	TGTGCCAGCAGCATAGACAGTGTCGGTGAAGCTTTCTTT	CASSIDSVGEAFF
TRBV10-1	TRBJ2-5	once	TRBD1	TGCGCCAGCAGTGACCCCCGGGACAGACAAGAGACCCAGTACTTC	CASSDPRDRQETQYF
TRBV28	TRBJ1-1	.	.	TGTGCCGTGGAGTTGAACACTGAAGCTTTCTTT	CAVELNTEAFF
TRBV10-3	TRBJ2-3	.	TRBD1	TGTGCCAGGGACAGGCAGACAGATACGCAGTATTTT	CARDRQTDTQYF
TRBV30	TRBJ2-7	.	TRBD2	TGTGCCTGGAGTGCGGGGAGGGCCCCCCTCGAGCAGTACTTC	CAWSAGRAPLEQYF
TRBV5-6	TRBJ1-2	once	TRBD1	TGTGCCAGCAGCTTGTCGGGACAGAACTTTTACACCTTC	CASSLSGQNFYTF
TRBV2	TRBJ2-1	.	TRBD1	TGTGCCAGCAGACAGGGGGAGTTACATGAGCAGTTCTTC	CASRQGELHEQFF